This passage covers 13 T cell receptor beta chains from one sample sequenced in a study of T cell changes during pregnancy in multiple sclerosis. The table came from immunoSEQ multiplex PCR; TCRdb's copy has only in-frame clones and leaves some out. The sample records about 52,000 clones, around nine tenths being singletons. The sample was CD4+ T cells from peripheral blood mononuclear cells, taken before pregnancy. The receptors shown here come from a female donor with multiple sclerosis, enrolled in a pregnancy study.

The rearrangement uses TRBV9 and TRBJ2-5, with a tentative D call TRBD2 (6 bases). The CDR3 is 17 amino acids. With 0 bases removed from V and 5 bases from J, the gap between germline ends came to 20 bases. Germline V lookup: CDR1 SGDLS, CDR2 YYNGEE. The CDR3 DNA is TGTGCCAGCAGCGTAGGGCTCGGCGGGATCACCAAGGAGACCCAGTACTTC. Translation gives CASSVGLGGITKETQYF.

Written as DNA, the CDR3 is TGTGCCAGCAGCTTGGGTGGGACAGGGGGCCAGCCCCAGCATTTT. Translation gives CASSLGGTGGQPQHF. This chain connects TRBV5-5 to TRBJ1-5, with 12 bases matching TRBD1. This CDR3 has 15 residues. V dropped 0 bases and J dropped 7; count of bases not matched to a gene: 2. From germline, CDR1 is SGHKS and CDR2 YYEKEE (reference sequence).

The V and J genes are TRBV10-2 and TRBJ2-2; tentative D call: TRBD1 (6 bases). The CDR3 covers 13 residues. Germline values: CDR1 WSHSY, CDR2 SAAADI. V gave up 6 bases and J gave up 1 base, with 6 bases separating them. The CDR3 spells CASRDRNTGELFF. The CDR3, as DNA: TGCGCCAGCAGGGACAGGAACACCGGGGAGCTGTTTTTT.

The V call is TRBV7-9, the J call TRBJ1-4; 10 bases align to TRBD1. CDR3 size: 15 residues. The germline V gene has CDR1 SEHNR and CDR2 FQNEAQ (reference sequence). The junction had 3 bases not matched to a gene; V was cut back by 4 bases and J by 4 bases. This CDR3 reads CASSSGQGNNEKLFF. Written as DNA, the CDR3 is TGTGCCAGCAGCTCGGGACAGGGGAATAATGAAAAACTGTTTTTT.

This chain links TRBV18 with TRBJ2-1; weak D call: TRBD1 (5 bases). Germline values: CDR1 KGHSH, CDR2 LQKENI. The CDR3 consists of 20 residues. V was pared by 0 bases and J by 0 bases, with 21 bases between. CDR3 protein: CASSPPIFLRPDSSYNEQFF. In DNA, the CDR3 is TGTGCCAGCTCACCACCGATTTTTCTGAGACCCGACAGCTCCTACAATGAGCAGTTCTTC.

The V gene is TRBV5-1, the J gene TRBJ2-2; possibly TRBD1 for D (5 bases). V was pared by 2 bases and J by 3 bases, with 5 bases between. The V gene's germline CDR1 is SGHRS and CDR2 YFSETQ. CDR3 length equals 13 residues. CDR3 protein: CASSLQDTGELFF. The CDR3 nucleotides read TGCGCCAGCAGCTTACAGGACACCGGGGAGCTGTTTTTT. The full variable domain, rest sourced from reference TRBV5-1 and TRBJ2-2, is KAGVTQTPRYLIKTRGQQVTLSCSPISGHRSVSWYQQTPGQGLQFLFEYFSETQRNKGNFPGRFSGRQFSNSRSEMNVSTLELGDSALYLCASSLQDTGELFFGEGSRLTVL.

This chain uses TRBV7-2 with TRBJ1-2; 11 bases are shared with TRBD1. From germline, CDR1 is SGHTA and CDR2 FQGNSA. The CDR3 spans 16 residues. Trimming cost V 5 bases and J 8 bases; bases outside gene matches: 13. CDR3: CASSQGGTGGIGGYTF. As DNA, the CDR3 is TGTGCCAGCAGCCAAGGAGGGACAGGGGGAATTGGGGGCTACACCTTC.

This chain links TRBV5-6 with TRBJ2-5, with TRBD2 matching over 9 bases. CDR3 size: 15 residues. From germline, CDR1 is SGHDT and CDR2 YYEEEE. With V trimmed by 2 bases and J by 4 bases, 6 bases remained unmatched. The DNA for the CDR3 is TGTGCCAGCAGCTTCTTGGCGGGAGGGAGAGAGACCCAGTACTTC. This codes for CASSFLAGGRETQYF. Full variable domain (rest looked up from reference TRBV5-6 and TRBJ2-5): DAGVTQSPTHLIKTRGQQVTLRCSPKSGHDTVSWYQQALGQGPQFIFQYYEEEERQRGNFPDRFSGHQFPNYSSELNVNALLLGDSALYLCASSFLAGGRETQYFGPGTRLLVL.

The gene calls are TRBV30 and TRBJ1-2, with 9 bases matching TRBD1. Germline CDR1 and CDR2: GTSNPN and SVGIG (reference sequence). J gave up 8 bases and V 3 bases, and 7 bases lay outside the gene matches. The CDR3 runs 13 residues. The CDR3 loop reads CAWRLQGAIGYTF. The CDR3 DNA sequence: TGTGCCTGGAGGCTACAGGGGGCGATAGGCTACACCTTC. The variable domain in full, completed from reference TRBV30 and TRBJ1-2, reads SQTIHQWPATLVQPVGSPLSLECTVEGTSNPNLYWYRQAAGRGLQLLFYSVGIGQISSEVPQNLSASRPQDRQFILSSKKLLLSDSGFYLCAWRLQGAIGYTFGSGTRLTVV.

This chain connects TRBV4-1 to TRBJ1-2, with 10 positions matching TRBD1. Germline-derived CDR1 and CDR2 are MGHRA and YSYEKL. Losses at the gene ends were 3 bases for V and 8 bases for J; bases not matched to a gene: 6. The CDR3 has 14 residues. The CDR3 DNA is TGCGCCAGCAGCCAGGCGGAGGGACAGGGGGGCTACACCTTC. Translation gives CASSQAEGQGGYTF.

The chain joins TRBV5-1 to TRBJ1-1; D is undetermined. V was pared by 4 bases and J by 1 base, with 8 bases between. Looked up from germline, CDR1 is SGHRS and CDR2 is YFSETQ. The CDR3 sequence is 13 residues long. The CDR3 here is CASSEPGNTEAFF. The CDR3 coding sequence is TGCGCCAGCAGCGAGCCCGGGAACACTGAAGCTTTCTTT.

The rearrangement uses TRBV30 and TRBJ1-5; D not certain. Trimming removed 2 bases at V and 0 bases at J, with 5 bases between. This CDR3 comprises 13 residues. Germline V gives CDR1 GTSNPN, CDR2 SVGIG (reference sequence). The CDR3 here is CAWSKRSNQPQHF. CDR3 DNA: TGTGCCTGGAGTAAGCGTAGCAATCAGCCCCAGCATTTT.

The chain couples TRBV6-1 to TRBJ2-7; 7 bases fit TRBD1. The length of the CDR3 is 15 residues. The V and J ends lost 4 bases and 5 bases, in that order; junction bases with no gene match: 11. Germline V gives CDR1 MNHNS, CDR2 SASEGT. The CDR3 region has the DNA TGTGCCAGCAGTGTTTTCAGACAGGGCCAAAACGAGCAGTACTTC. Its translation is CASSVFRQGQNEQYF.